This T cell receptor (beta chain) was recorded in a study of early T cells in non-severe SARS-CoV-2 infection. Individual cDNA molecules were tagged with unique molecular identifiers, the study reported. TCRdb recomputed calls from the 5' RACE reads with MiXCR, one row per CDR3 protein. The profile covers 40,000 to 45,000 distinct CDR3 sequences, with 9.5% to 13% appearing a single time and roughly 9.7% taken by the ten largest. This clonotype was counted ten times or more. This receptor was identified in an adult who was a healthcare worker with PCR-confirmed SARS-CoV-2 infection or an uninfected control (not recorded which). The sequenced sample consisted of whole blood.

The CDR3 is CASSSRGNNSPLHF. DNA of the CDR3: TGTGCCAGCAGCTCCAGGGGTAATAATTCACCCCTCCACTTT. This chain links TRBV11-2 with TRBJ1-6; perhaps TRBD1 as D (6 bases). Trimming removed 4 bases at V and 5 bases at J, with 9 bases between. This CDR3 is 14 amino acids long. The germline V gene has CDR1 SGHAT and CDR2 FQNNGV.